The 11 T cell receptor beta chains reported below all come from one sample, sequenced in a study of blood T cell repertoires in COVID-19. Assay used: immunoSEQ multiplex PCR; TCRdb lists only in-frame clones, some missing. The data contain under 450,000 clones, roughly nine tenths of them singletons. The sample consisted of PBMCs or T cells enriched from blood (not recorded which). Receptors originate from a woman between 35 and 50 years old who had been exposed to COVID-19.

The chain couples TRBV29-1 to TRBJ2-5; D might be TRBD1 (5 bases). The CDR3 length is 14 residues. Germline CDR1 is SQVTM and CDR2 is ANQGSEA. V lost 2 bases and J lost 6, with 16 bases in between. The CDR3 region has the DNA TGCAGCGTTGAACGGGTCAGGGTTCAAAAGACCCAGTACTTC. The encoded protein is CSVERVRVQKTQYF.

The V gene is TRBV5-1, the J gene TRBJ1-2, with 7 bases that match TRBD1. The junction had 2 bases not matched to a gene; V was cut back by 5 bases and J by 1 base. Germline CDR1 reads SGHRS; CDR2 reads YFSETQ. The CDR3 is 13 residues long. CDR3 residues: CASSRQGNYGYTF. For the CDR3, the DNA is TGCGCCAGCAGTAGACAGGGTAACTATGGCTACACCTTC.

This clone was found once. The chain links TRBV7-9 to TRBJ2-6; D gene uncertain. V was cut by 5 bases and J by 0 bases, with 20 bases left in between. Looked up from germline, CDR1 is SEHNR and CDR2 is FQNEAQ (reference sequence). The CDR3 covers 19 residues. CDR3 protein: CASSGPDKHGSSGANVLTF. The CDR3 nucleotides read TGTGCCAGCAGCGGCCCCGACAAGCATGGTTCCTCTGGGGCCAACGTCCTGACTTTC.

The chain links TRBV7-9 to TRBJ1-1, with D possibly being TRBD1 (5 bases). V shed 3 bases and J shed 4 bases, with 12 bases lying between them. The CDR3 totals 14 residues. Germline V gene data show CDR1 as SEHNR and CDR2 as FQNEAQ (reference sequence). CDR3 residues: CASSFSGGSTEAFF. CDR3 in DNA: TGTGCCAGCAGCTTTTCGGGGGGGAGCACTGAAGCTTTCTTT.

This sequence joins TRBV7-3 and TRBJ2-2, with 10 nucleotides matching TRBD2. CDR1 and CDR2 from the germline V gene are SGHTA and FQGTGA. The trim removed 5 bases at V and 1 base at J, leaving 4 bases unmatched. CDR3 size: 16 residues. The CDR3 sequence is CASSRIAGGNTGELFF. In DNA, the CDR3 is TGTGCCAGCAGCCGCATAGCGGGGGGGAACACCGGGGAGCTGTTTTTT.

This clone was seen once. The J gene is TRBJ2-1, the V gene TRBV10-3; D not resolved. Trimming stripped 3 bases from V and 5 bases from J, with 11 bases between. The germline V gene has CDR1 ENHRY and CDR2 SYGVKD. The CDR3 has 14 residues. The chain's CDR3 is CAISDRYGDNEQFF. Written as DNA, the CDR3 is TGTGCCATCAGTGACAGGTACGGCGACAATGAGCAGTTCTTC.

V usage is TRBV19 and J usage is TRBJ2-7, with a tentative D call TRBD2 (6 bases). There are 14 residues in the CDR3. V was cut by 5 bases and J by 4 bases, with 15 bases left in between. The germline CDR1 and CDR2 sequences are LNHDA and SQIVND (reference sequence). CDR3: CASSQAPGGYEQYF. DNA for the CDR3: TGTGCCAGTAGTCAGGCCCCTGGAGGGTACGAGCAGTACTTC.

The genes are TRBV6-5 and TRBJ2-7; tentative D call: TRBD1 (6 bases). Trimming removed 7 bases at V and 2 bases at J, with 18 bases between. The CDR3 runs to 15 residues. Germline CDR1 is MNHEY and CDR2 is SVGAGI. CDR3 in DNA: TGTGCCAGCACCCCAAAAAGAAACAGGGCCTACGAGCAGTACTTC. Protein: CASTPKRNRAYEQYF.

A remark on this clone: The junction and the germline gene differ at one end; a read error may be behind it. The chain has TRBV12-3 or TRBV12-4 and TRBJ2-1; 10 bases match TRBD2. The CDR3 consists of 13 residues. This chain's CDR3 is CASSSITSGNRIF. In DNA form, the CDR3 reads TGTGCCAGCAGTTCTATCACTAGCGGGAACCGTATCTTC.

This sequence joins TRBV3-1 (or the pseudogene TRBV3-2) and TRBJ2-2; the match to TRBD1 covers 10 bases. The junction had 9 bases not matched to a gene; V was cut back by 6 bases and J by 5 bases. This CDR3 has 16 amino acids. Per germline, CDR1 LGHDT and CDR2 YNNKEL (reference sequence). The CDR3 sequence: CASSAGTGARTGELFF. DNA of the CDR3: TGTGCCAGCAGTGCCGGGACAGGGGCGCGGACCGGGGAGCTGTTTTTT.

V usage is TRBV2 and J usage is TRBJ1-2; 8 bases map to TRBD1. Germline V CDR1 and CDR2: SNHLY, FYNNEI. This CDR3 is built from 14 residues. The V segment lost 3 bases and the J segment 6 bases; nucleotides outside the gene matches: 6. CDR3 in amino acids: CASSERQGNNGYTF. The CDR3 coding sequence is TGTGCCAGCAGTGAGAGACAGGGGAACAATGGCTACACCTTC. Complete variable domain (other parts from reference TRBV2 and TRBJ1-2): EPEVTQTPSHQVTQMGQEVILRCVPISNHLYFYWYRQILGQKVEFLVSFYNNEISEKSEIFDDQFSVERPDGSNFTLKIRSTKLEDSAMYFCASSERQGNNGYTFGSGTRLTVV.